This T cell receptor (beta chain) derives from a study of vaccination and CD4 T cells after COVID-19. Across the study: With a range of 35 to 161, the median interval from diagnosis to drawing post-COVID samples was approximately 100 days.

This clonotype has just a few counts. As yet, its antigen is unknown. Treatment here: roughly ten-day PBMC culture with coronavirus spike peptide pools or control peptides (ViraFEST assay). Upon completion of approximately 9 days of culture, CD4+ T cells were isolated via negative selection. The Oncomine TCR Beta short-read assay was applied to DNA of cultured CD4+ T cells. CD4+ T cells were cultured, and genomic DNA was extracted from them. TCRdb itself ran the PCR reads through MiXCR, one entry per CDR3 protein. The sample lists a few thousand distinct CDR3 sequences; around 14% were seen once. Looked up from germline, CDR1 is SNHLY and CDR2 is FYNNEI. The length of the CDR3 is 11 residues. V dropped 5 bases and J dropped 3 bases, with 5 bases sitting between them.

This chain joins TRBV2 and TRBJ2-7; D is unresolved. The clonotype was recovered from a human donor who had recovered from COVID-19. Specimen: CD4+ T cells from blood, cultured in vitro. CDR3 nucleotide sequence: TGTGCCAGCAGTCCCAGCTACGAGCAGTACTTC. Translated, it gives CASSPSYEQYF.